This record concerns one TCR beta chain sequence. The entry originates in a study of cytomegalovirus exposure and HLA in healthy donors. J gave up 0 bases and V 4 bases, and 3 bases lay outside the gene matches. CDR1 LGHNA and CDR2 YSLEER come from the germline V gene. This CDR3 has 15 amino acids. Amplification used 60 Vbeta primers and 13 Jbeta primers. The data were produced by immunoSEQ multiplex PCR, yet TCRdb's version contains in-frame clones alone and is incomplete. The sample holds more than 50,000 clones, 85% to 90% seen once. Sequencing was done on a sample of PBMCs. The clonotype originates from a female donor in good health and CMV-seronegative. The chain carries TRBV4-3 and TRBJ1-3; 7 positions agree with TRBD1. In DNA form, the CDR3 reads TGCGCCAGCAGCCCCCGGACAGGCTCTGGAAACACCATATATTTT. Translating it yields CASSPRTGSGNTIYF.